A selection of T cell receptor beta chains follows, all from one sample in a study of shared clonotypes between healthy human individuals. Assay used: immunoSEQ multiplex PCR; TCRdb lists only in-frame clones, some missing. Found here are about 2.4 million clones, about 92% of them singletons; the top ten hold roughly 0.14%. Sequencing input: naive CD4+ T cells sorted from blood. The origin of the receptors is a man in his late teens or twenties in good health. The conserved cysteine and the conserved F or W are not part of the CDR3 here. Clone sizes are given selectively: once, few, many, or a class where the clone is expanded.

v_call	clone_size	j_call	cdr3_aa
TRBV19	-	TRBJ2-3	ASSKERGGLDTQY
TRBV25-1	-	TRBJ2-3	ATVGTLSTDTQY
TRBV18	-	TRBJ2-2	ASSPRTTNTGELF
TRBV18	-	TRBJ2-2	ASSILSGELF
TRBV27	few	TRBJ1-6	ASSQRANSPLH
TRBV19	-	TRBJ1-4	ASSIHPRATNEKLF
TRBV5-5	-	TRBJ2-5	ASSWGTSLETQY
TRBV10-1	-	TRBJ2-1	ASSERVLAPGNEQF
TRBV18	-	TRBJ1-6	ASSPPSGQGNSPLH
TRBV5-1	-	TRBJ1-3	ASSLASGTGSGNTIY
TRBV28	-	TRBJ1-5	ASSLATHRAHQPQH
TRBV5-1	-	TRBJ2-3	ASSRGGADTQY
TRBV5-6	-	TRBJ2-2	ASSAGGRITGELF
TRBV6-1	-	TRBJ2-1	ASSAQGADEQF
TRBV10-3	-	TRBJ1-1	AITRTGGMNTEAF
TRBV6-5	-	TRBJ2-1	ASSGLLGGGDEQF
TRBV6-4	few	TRBJ2-2	ASSPQGTGELF
TRBV14	-	TRBJ1-6	ASSQVWTGDNSPLH
TRBV11-2	-	TRBJ2-5	ASRGTSGDQY
TRBV12-5	-	TRBJ2-1	ASGLGSEQF
TRBV5-1	-	TRBJ1-2	ASSLEPAGGGYT
TRBV2	-	TRBJ2-5	ASSEERKETQY
TRBV5-4	-	TRBJ2-7	ASSADRVGSYEQY
TRBV30	-	TRBJ1-2	ALQEGGGYT
TRBV7-2	-	TRBJ2-2	ASSFRGLAGDSHGELF
TRBV6-1	-	TRBJ2-1	AIRGVTYNEQF
TRBV19	-	TRBJ2-1	ASSSPGLAGEQF